This record concerns one TCR beta chain sequence. Its cognate antigen is unknown. Here immunoSEQ multiplex PCR was the method, and the copy in TCRdb shows in-frame clones only, minus some. The sample includes roughly 90,000 clones, about 85% seen only once; the top ten take approximately 4.5%. These data belong to a study of identifying expanded T cells in peripheral blood. Findings and limits, study-wide: Roughly two-week clone count variance significantly increased as total template count grew. Technical replicates showed about 1.2 changed clones; about two weeks 15 to 20; four weeks 19.

The CDR3 has 15 residues. Trimming shortened V by 0 bases and J by 2 bases, and 10 bases separated the two germline ends. The TCR was taken from a person aged 18 to 75 in good health. Sequencing used blood. The chain couples TRBV23-1 to TRBJ1-2; D ambiguous. TRBV23-1 counts as an open reading frame of uncertain function. For the CDR3, the DNA is TGCGCCAGCAGTCAATCTGCTTTGGGGAACTATGGCTACACCTTC. The encoded protein is CASSQSALGNYGYTF.